This TCR beta chain was retrieved from a study of cytomegalovirus exposure and HLA in healthy donors. The V end was cut by 1 base, the J end by 1 base, with 10 bases between. Germline loops: CDR1 MNHNS, CDR2 SASEGT. The CDR3 spans 15 residues. 13 Jbeta primers and 60 Vbeta primers were used for the PCR. The protocol was immunoSEQ multiplex PCR, while the TCRdb copy is restricted to in-frame clones and leaves out a portion. This sample has about 140,000 clones; roughly 80% occur once, and the top ten carry roughly 1.2%. The genes are TRBV6-1 and TRBJ2-5, with D possibly TRBD1 on 5 matching bases. Sequencing was performed on PBMCs. This clonotype was sampled from a female donor in good health and CMV-seronegative. CDR3 nucleotide sequence: TGTGCCAGCAGTGAAGGGTGGGGCATCCAAGAGACCCAGTACTTC. Amino acids: CASSEGWGIQETQYF.